The 19 T cell receptor beta chains given below trace back to one sample, sequenced in a study of identical twins. TCRdb recomputed calls from the 5' RACE reads with MiXCR, one row per CDR3 protein. The sample comprises just under 550,000 distinct CDR3 sequences, nearly 15% of which are singletons, and 0.44% rests with the top ten. This sample also appeared in a second study, on yellow fever vaccine responses in identical twins.

The sample comprised CD4+ T cells sorted from blood. These receptors originate from a woman in her late teens or twenties in good health.

This clonotype has more than one count but fewer than ten. J is TRBJ2-1 and V is TRBV7-6; 8 nucleotides agree with TRBD2. With 5 bases clipped from V and 1 base from J, the junction kept 7 bases outside the gene matches. This CDR3 comprises 16 residues. CDR1 and CDR2 (germline): SGHVS, FNYEAQ. The CDR3 sequence is CASSPRSGGSYNEQFF. In DNA, the CDR3 is TGTGCCAGCAGCCCTAGGAGCGGGGGATCCTACAATGAGCAGTTCTTC.

This clonotype was counted only a few times. This chain uses TRBV12-3 or TRBV12-4 with TRBJ2-3, with 13 bases matching TRBD2. The CDR3 runs to 16 residues. V lost 4 bases, J lost 5 bases, and 6 bases stayed unmatched. CDR3 bases: TGTGCCAGCAGTTCCGGACTAGCGGGAGTGAGAGATACGCAGTATTTT. Encoded protein: CASSSGLAGVRDTQYF.

The rearrangement joins TRBV20-1 to TRBJ2-1; either TRBD1 or TRBD2 may fit D (6 bases each). V was pared by 3 bases and J by 1 base, with 10 bases between. Germline-derived CDR1 and CDR2 are DFQATT and SNEGSKA (reference sequence). This CDR3 spans 14 amino acids. The CDR3 region has the DNA TGCAGTGCTAGTAGGGGGGTGTCCTACAATGAGCAGTTCTTC. It codes for CSASRGVSYNEQFF.

V usage is TRBV29-1 and J usage is TRBJ2-5, with 11 bases fitting TRBD2. CDR1 is SQVTM, CDR2 ANQGSEA, per germline. The CDR3 consists of 12 residues. After removal of 6 bases from V and 4 bases from J, the junction contained 1 base not matched to a gene. The CDR3 DNA reads TGCAGCGTACTAGCGGGAGCAGAGACCCAGTACTTC. Protein product: CSVLAGAETQYF.

This clonotype was counted only a few times. The V and J genes are TRBV14 and TRBJ2-7; TRBD2 is a possible D gene (7 bases). The CDR3 has 15 amino acids. Looked up from germline, CDR1 is SGHDN and CDR2 is FVKESK. The germline V and J ends were trimmed by 2 bases and 5 bases, with 16 bases remaining between them. Here the CDR3 DNA reads TGTGCCAGCAGCCAATCTTGGCCGGGGGGCCACGAGCAGTACGTC. Translating gives CASSQSWPGGHEQYV.

This clonotype has a handful of counts. The chain couples TRBV5-1 to TRBJ2-5; 9 positions match TRBD1. The ends lost 0 bases at V and 2 bases at J; junction bases unmatched: 8. CDR1 and CDR2 from the germline V gene are SGHRS and YFSETQ. The CDR3 extends over 17 amino acids. Here the CDR3 reads CASSLAGTGSGQETQYF. CDR3 bases: TGCGCCAGCAGCTTGGCAGGGACAGGGTCGGGACAAGAGACCCAGTACTTC.

This rearrangement joins TRBV20-1 to TRBJ2-3; 8 positions agree with TRBD2. The CDR3 has 15 amino acids. J gave up 5 bases and V 6 bases, and 13 bases lay outside the gene matches. CDR1 is DFQATT, CDR2 SNEGSKA, per germline (reference sequence). The CDR3 DNA reads as TGCAGTGCCCAAAAGCCCGGGAGGGCCGGAGATACGCAGTATTTT. It specifies CSAQKPGRAGDTQYF.

This clonotype has at least ten counts. V is TRBV12-3 or TRBV12-4 and J is TRBJ1-1; a possible D gene is TRBD1 (5 bases). The CDR3 runs 12 residues. Trimming stripped 9 bases from V and 0 bases from J, with 8 bases between. CDR3 DNA: TGTGCCAGTCAGGGTATGAACACTGAAGCTTTCTTT. It is translated as CASQGMNTEAFF.

This clonotype showed up just a few times. V and J are TRBV29-1 and TRBJ2-7; the D gene is possibly TRBD1 (5 bases). Germline assignment: CDR1 SQVTM and CDR2 ANQGSEA. The CDR3 sequence is 13 residues long. Between the trimmed V and J ends, which lost 6 bases and 3 bases, there was a span of 15 bases. CDR3 sequence reads: CSVTVRVGYEQYF. The DNA of the CDR3 is TGCAGCGTAACCGTCAGGGTGGGCTACGAGCAGTACTTC.

In its sample, this clonotype was seen a few times. The chain employs TRBV20-1 and TRBJ2-1; D might be TRBD2 (6 bases). V was trimmed by 6 bases and J by 4 bases, leaving 13 bases between them. Per the germline V gene, CDR1 is DFQATT and CDR2 is SNEGSKA (reference sequence). The CDR3 runs 13 residues. The CDR3 region is CSALLGGYNEQFF. CDR3 nucleotide sequence: TGCAGTGCGTTATTGGGGGGTTACAATGAGCAGTTCTTC.

The rearrangement joins TRBV4-2 to TRBJ2-3, with TRBD2 as a possible D gene (6 bases). V lost 4 bases and J lost 6, with 14 bases in between. The CDR3 has 14 amino acids. From germline, CDR1 is LGHNA and CDR2 YNFKEQ. CDR3 amino acids: CASSPEGTWDTQYF. DNA for the CDR3: TGTGCCAGCAGCCCCGAGGGGACTTGGGATACGCAGTATTTT.

The chain carries TRBV5-1 and TRBJ2-5; possible D gene TRBD2, 5 bases. V was pared by 0 bases and J by 2 bases, with 14 bases between. Per the germline V gene, CDR1 is SGHRS and CDR2 is YFSETQ. The CDR3 sequence is 16 residues long. The CDR3 region is CASSLVGRRIQETQYF. The CDR3 DNA follows: TGCGCCAGCAGCTTGGTGGGGAGACGGATTCAAGAGACCCAGTACTTC.

This clonotype was observed once. The V call is TRBV24-1, the J call TRBJ2-3; D may be TRBD1 (6 bases). V dropped 0 bases and J dropped 7 bases, with 10 bases sitting between them. There are 14 residues in the CDR3. Germline lookup yields CDR1 KGHDR and CDR2 SFDVKD. CDR3 coding DNA: TGTGCCACCAGTGATTTGATGGGGGCGCATACGCAGTATTTT. It codes for CATSDLMGAHTQYF.

This clonotype occurred a few times. The chain links TRBV25-1 to TRBJ2-7; D gene unclear. The CDR3 is made up of 14 amino acids. Trimming removed 1 base from V and 1 base from J, with 8 bases in between. Per germline, CDR1 MGHDK and CDR2 SYGVNS. For the CDR3, the DNA is TGTGCCAGCAGTGAATGGGTGGTATCCTACGAGCAGTACTTC. This sequence encodes CASSEWVVSYEQYF.

The chain uses TRBV10-3 and TRBJ2-1; 9 nucleotides align to TRBD2. Per the germline V gene, CDR1 is ENHRY and CDR2 is SYGVKD. Germline trimming cut 7 bases from V and 4 bases from J; bases unmatched to any gene: 14. The CDR3 contains 17 residues. CDR3 nucleotide sequence: TGTGCCATCAAGGGTAGCGGGAGTCCCCAAGGGTACAATGAGCAGTTCTTC. Translation: CAIKGSGSPQGYNEQFF.

The chain is built from TRBV4-2 and TRBJ2-1; 9 bases are a match to TRBD2. Germline CDR1 LGHNA, CDR2 YNFKEQ. The CDR3 consists of 17 residues. The V segment lost 0 bases and the J segment 8 bases; nucleotides outside the gene matches: 11. The CDR3 region is CASSQDGSSGGRDEQFF. DNA of the CDR3: TGTGCCAGCAGCCAAGATGGTTCCAGCGGGGGGAGGGATGAGCAGTTCTTC.

This clonotype was found a few times. The V gene is TRBV29-1, the J gene TRBJ2-3; D gene unclear. Between the trimmed V and J ends, which lost 6 bases and 1 base, there was a span of 11 bases. The germline V gene has CDR1 SQVTM and CDR2 ANQGSEA. This CDR3 is built from 13 residues. This chain's CDR3 is CSVVSPGTDTQYF. For the CDR3, the DNA is TGCAGCGTAGTGTCCCCTGGCACAGATACGCAGTATTTT.

This clonotype has more than one count but fewer than ten. The chain links TRBV5-1 to TRBJ2-5; 7 bases map to TRBD2. The germline CDR1 and CDR2 sequences are SGHRS and YFSETQ. Losses at the gene ends were 4 bases for V and 2 bases for J; bases not matched to a gene: 5. The CDR3 extends over 14 amino acids. The CDR3 here is CASSRSGLQETQYF. The DNA for the CDR3 is TGCGCCAGCAGCCGTTCGGGACTACAAGAGACCCAGTACTTC.

V usage is TRBV3-1 and J usage is TRBJ1-1; D is unresolved. The CDR3 contains 14 residues. CDR1 and CDR2 (germline): LGHDT, YNNKEL (reference sequence). V lost 8 bases and J 4 bases, leaving 17 bases between the germline ends. DNA for the CDR3: TGTGCCAGCGGCCCCTTCAGAATGGGCACTGAAGCTTTCTTT. It is translated as CASGPFRMGTEAFF.